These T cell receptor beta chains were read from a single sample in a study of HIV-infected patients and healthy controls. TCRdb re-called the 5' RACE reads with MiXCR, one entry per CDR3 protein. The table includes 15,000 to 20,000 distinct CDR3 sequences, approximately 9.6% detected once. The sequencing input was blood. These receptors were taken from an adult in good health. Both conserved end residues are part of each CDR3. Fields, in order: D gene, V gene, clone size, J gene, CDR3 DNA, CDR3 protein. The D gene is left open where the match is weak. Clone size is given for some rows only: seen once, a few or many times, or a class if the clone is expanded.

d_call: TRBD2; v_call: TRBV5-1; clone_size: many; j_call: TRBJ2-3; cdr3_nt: TGCGCCAGCAGCTTGGCCCTACATAGCGGGACCAGCACAGATACGCAGTATTTT; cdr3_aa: CASSLALHSGTSTDTQYF
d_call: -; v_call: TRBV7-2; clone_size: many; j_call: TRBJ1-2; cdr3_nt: TGTGCCAGCAGCATTTGGACAGTGAACTATGGCTACACCTTC; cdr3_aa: CASSIWTVNYGYTF
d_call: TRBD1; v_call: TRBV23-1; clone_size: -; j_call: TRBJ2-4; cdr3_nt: TGCGCCAGCAGTCATCAGGGGGCGGCATGGGAAAACATTCAGTACTTC; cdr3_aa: CASSHQGAAWENIQYF
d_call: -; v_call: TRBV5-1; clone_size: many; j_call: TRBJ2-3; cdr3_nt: TGCGCCAGCAGCTTGGCCGTGTTAGCGGACACAGATACGCAGTATTTT; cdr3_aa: CASSLAVLADTDTQYF
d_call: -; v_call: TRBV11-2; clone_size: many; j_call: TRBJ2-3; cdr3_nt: TGTGCCAGCAGCCCAGGGACCAGCACAGATACGCAGTATTTT; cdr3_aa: CASSPGTSTDTQYF
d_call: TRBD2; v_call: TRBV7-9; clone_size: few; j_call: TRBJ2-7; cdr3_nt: TGTGCCAGCAGCTCCGGGACTAGCTACGAGCAGTACTTC; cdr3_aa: CASSSGTSYEQYF
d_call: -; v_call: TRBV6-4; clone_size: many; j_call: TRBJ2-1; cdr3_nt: TGTGCCAGCAGCGTTGCGGCGGGAACTCCAAACAATGAGCAGTTCTTC; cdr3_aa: CASSVAAGTPNNEQFF
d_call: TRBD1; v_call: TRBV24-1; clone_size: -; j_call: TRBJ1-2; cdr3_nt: TGTGCCACCAGGGGCGACAGGGAGGGCGGCTACACCTTC; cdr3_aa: CATRGDREGGYTF
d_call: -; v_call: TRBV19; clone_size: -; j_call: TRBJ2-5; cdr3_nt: TGTGCCAGTAGCCCGTCGGTTGTGGCCCCAGAGACCCAGTACTTC; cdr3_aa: CASSPSVVAPETQYF
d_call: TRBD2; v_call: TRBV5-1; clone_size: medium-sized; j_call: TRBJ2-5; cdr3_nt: TGCGCCAGCAGCTTGTGGTCGGGAGGTCAAGAGACCCAGTACTTC; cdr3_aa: CASSLWSGGQETQYF
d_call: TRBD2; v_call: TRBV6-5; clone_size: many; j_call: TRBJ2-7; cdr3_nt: TGTGCCAGCGCGCCCATCCTAACTAGCGGGTCCTCCTACGAGCAGTACTTC; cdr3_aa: CASAPILTSGSSYEQYF
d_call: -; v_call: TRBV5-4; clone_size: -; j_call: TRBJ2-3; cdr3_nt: TGTGCCAGCAGCTTGGATATTGCTAGCACAGATACGCAGTATTTT; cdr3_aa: CASSLDIASTDTQYF
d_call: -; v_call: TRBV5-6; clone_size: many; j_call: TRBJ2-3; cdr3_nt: TGTGCCAGCAGCTTGCGGGTATGGCCAGATACGCAGTATTTT; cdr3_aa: CASSLRVWPDTQYF
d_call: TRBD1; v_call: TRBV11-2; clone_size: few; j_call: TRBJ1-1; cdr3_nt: TGTGCCAGCAGCTCCAAAGGAGGACAGGGGGCCGGAACTGAAGCTTTCTTT; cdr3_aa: CASSSKGGQGAGTEAFF
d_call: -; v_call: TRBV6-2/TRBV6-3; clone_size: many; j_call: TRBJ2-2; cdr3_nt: TGTGCCAGCAACGAGGGGACGGACCCCCTAGGGGAGCTGTTTTTT; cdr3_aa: CASNEGTDPLGELFF
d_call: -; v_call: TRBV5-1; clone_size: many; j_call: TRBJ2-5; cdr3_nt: TGCGCCAGCAGCCCCGGGACCTTACAAGAGACCCAGTACTTC; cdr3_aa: CASSPGTLQETQYF
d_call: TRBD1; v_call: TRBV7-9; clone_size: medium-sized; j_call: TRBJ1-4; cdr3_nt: TGTGCCAGCAGCTTAACAGGGGCAACTAATGAAAAACTGTTTTTT; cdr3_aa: CASSLTGATNEKLFF
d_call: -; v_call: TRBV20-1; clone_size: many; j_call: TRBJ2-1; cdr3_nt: TGCAGTGCTAGAGGATTGCTAAAAAGCTCCTACAATGAGCAGTTCTTC; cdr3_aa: CSARGLLKSSYNEQFF
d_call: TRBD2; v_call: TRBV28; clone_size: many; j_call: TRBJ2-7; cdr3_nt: TGTGCCAGCAAGCGAGCCCTAGCGGGACCCTACGAGCAGTACTTC; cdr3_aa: CASKRALAGPYEQYF
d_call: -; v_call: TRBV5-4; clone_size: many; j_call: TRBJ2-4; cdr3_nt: TGTGCCAGCAGCTTGGCTGTAGCCAAAAACATTCAGTACTTC; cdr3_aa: CASSLAVAKNIQYF
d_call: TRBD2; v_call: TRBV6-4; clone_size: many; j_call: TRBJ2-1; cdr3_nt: TGTGCCAGCAGTTCGACGGGGGGGCAGGGCAATGAGCAGTTCTTC; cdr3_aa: CASSSTGGQGNEQFF
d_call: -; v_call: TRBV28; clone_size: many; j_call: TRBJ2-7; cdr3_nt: TGTGCCAGCAGCCGGACAGCCCCCTACGAGCAGTACTTC; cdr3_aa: CASSRTAPYEQYF
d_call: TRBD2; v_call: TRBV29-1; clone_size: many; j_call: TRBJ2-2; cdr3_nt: TGCAGCGCTCAAAAGCGGGGAGTTTGGGCCGGGGAGCTGTTTTTT; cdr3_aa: CSAQKRGVWAGELFF
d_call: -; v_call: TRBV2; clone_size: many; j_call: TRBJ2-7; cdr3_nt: TGTGCCAGCAGTGAGACAGACATCTACGAGCAGTACTTC; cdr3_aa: CASSETDIYEQYF
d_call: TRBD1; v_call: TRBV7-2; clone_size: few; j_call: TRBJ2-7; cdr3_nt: TGTGCCAGCAGCTTAGAGGCAGGGGGTGAGGGGGAGCAGTACTTC; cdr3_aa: CASSLEAGGEGEQYF
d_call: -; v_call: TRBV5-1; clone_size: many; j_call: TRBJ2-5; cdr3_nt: TGCGCCAGCAGCTTAGAAGAGACCCAGTACTTC; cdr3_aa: CASSLEETQYF
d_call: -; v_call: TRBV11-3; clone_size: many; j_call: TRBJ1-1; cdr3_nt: TGTGCCAGCAGCCCCGACGGAATGAACACTGAAGCTTTCTTT; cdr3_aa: CASSPDGMNTEAFF
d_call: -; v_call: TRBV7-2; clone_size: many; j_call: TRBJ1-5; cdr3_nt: TGTGCCAGCAGCTTCAACAATCAGCCCCAGCATTTT; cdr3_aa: CASSFNNQPQHF
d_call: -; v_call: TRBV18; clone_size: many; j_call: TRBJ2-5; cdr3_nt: TGTGCCAGCTCACCGGAAGAGACCCAGTACTTC; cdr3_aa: CASSPEETQYF
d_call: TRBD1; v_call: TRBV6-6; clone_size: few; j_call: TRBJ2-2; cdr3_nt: TGTGCCGGATGGACAGGTGGCACCGGGGAGCTGTTTTTT; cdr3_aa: CAGWTGGTGELFF
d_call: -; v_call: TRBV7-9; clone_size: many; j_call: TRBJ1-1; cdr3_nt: TGTGCCAGCAGCTTAGACCTGAACACTGAAGCTTTCTTT; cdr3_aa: CASSLDLNTEAFF
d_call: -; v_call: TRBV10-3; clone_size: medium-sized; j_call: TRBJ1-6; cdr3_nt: TGTGCCATCAGTGAGCGGGATTCACCCCTCCACTTT; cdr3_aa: CAISERDSPLHF
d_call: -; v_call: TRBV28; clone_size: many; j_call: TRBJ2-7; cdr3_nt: TGTGCCATATCCGGGACCCCCACCTACGAGCAGTACTTC; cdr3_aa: CAISGTPTYEQYF
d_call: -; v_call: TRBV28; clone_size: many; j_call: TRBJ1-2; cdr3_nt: TGTGCCAGCACCTCATTTCTCGGACAGAGCTCCTTCTATGGCTACACCTTC; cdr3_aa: CASTSFLGQSSFYGYTF
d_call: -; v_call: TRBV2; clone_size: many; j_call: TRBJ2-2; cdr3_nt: TGTGCCAGCAGTCGCGAGGTCCCGAACACCGGGGAGCTGTTTTTT; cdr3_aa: CASSREVPNTGELFF
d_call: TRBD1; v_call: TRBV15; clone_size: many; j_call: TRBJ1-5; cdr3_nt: TGTGCCACCAGCAGGGACAGGGGCCCCGGGGTTCAGCCCCAGCATTTT; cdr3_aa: CATSRDRGPGVQPQHF
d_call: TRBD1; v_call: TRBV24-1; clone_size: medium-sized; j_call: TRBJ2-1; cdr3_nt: TGTGCCACCAGTGATCTTGCATTGGGGACAGGGTATTATGAGCAGTTCTTC; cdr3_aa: CATSDLALGTGYYEQFF
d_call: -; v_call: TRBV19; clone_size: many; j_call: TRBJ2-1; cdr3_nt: TGTGCCAGTAGTACGATCATAGGTATCCCGAAAAAATTC; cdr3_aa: CASSTIIGIPKKF
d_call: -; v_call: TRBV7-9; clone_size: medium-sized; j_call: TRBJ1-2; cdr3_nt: TGTGCCAGCAGCTTTGAGCTCCGCAACTATGGCTACACCTTC; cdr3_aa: CASSFELRNYGYTF
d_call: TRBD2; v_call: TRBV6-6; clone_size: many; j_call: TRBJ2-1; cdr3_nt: TGTGCCAGCAGTTACTTTCCCTTTCTGCTAGCGGGAGGATGGATCGCCGGTGAGCAGTTCTTC; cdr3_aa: CASSYFPFLLAGGWIAGEQFF
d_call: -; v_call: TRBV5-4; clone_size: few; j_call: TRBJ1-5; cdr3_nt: TGTGCCAGCAGCACTGCAGGTTTCAATCAGCCCCAGCATTTT; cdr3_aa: CASSTAGFNQPQHF
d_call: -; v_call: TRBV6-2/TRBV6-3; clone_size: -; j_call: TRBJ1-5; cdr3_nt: TGTGCCAGCAGTTACTCGGGAAAACAGGGCCATAGCAATCAGCCCCAGCATTTT; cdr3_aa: CASSYSGKQGHSNQPQHF
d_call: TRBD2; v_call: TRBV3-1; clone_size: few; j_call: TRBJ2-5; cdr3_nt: TGTGCCAGCAGCCAAGAAGGGGGCCTAGCGGGAGACGGGACCCAGTACTTC; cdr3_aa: CASSQEGGLAGDGTQYF
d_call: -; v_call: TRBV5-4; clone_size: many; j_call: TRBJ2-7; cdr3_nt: TGTGCCAGCAGCTTGTGGCAGGGATCGTCCTACGAGCAGTACTTC; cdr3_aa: CASSLWQGSSYEQYF
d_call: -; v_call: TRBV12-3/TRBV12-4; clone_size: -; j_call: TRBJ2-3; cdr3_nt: TGTGCCAGCAGTTTAGGCAGAGATACGCAGTATTTT; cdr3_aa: CASSLGRDTQYF
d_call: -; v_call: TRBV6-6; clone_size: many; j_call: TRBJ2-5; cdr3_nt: TGTGCCAGCAGTTACACGGCAGGGAGGGAGACCCAGTACTTC; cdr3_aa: CASSYTAGRETQYF